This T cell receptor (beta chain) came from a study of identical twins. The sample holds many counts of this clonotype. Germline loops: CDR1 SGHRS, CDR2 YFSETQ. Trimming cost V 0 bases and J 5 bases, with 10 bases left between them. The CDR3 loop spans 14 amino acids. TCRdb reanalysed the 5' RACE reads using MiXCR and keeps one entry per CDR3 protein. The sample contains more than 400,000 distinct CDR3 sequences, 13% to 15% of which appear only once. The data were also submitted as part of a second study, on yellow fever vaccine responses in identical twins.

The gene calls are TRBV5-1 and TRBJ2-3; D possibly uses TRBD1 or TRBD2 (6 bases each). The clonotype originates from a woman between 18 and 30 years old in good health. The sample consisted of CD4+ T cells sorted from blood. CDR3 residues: CASSLEGGKDTQYF. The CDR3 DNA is TGCGCCAGCAGCTTGGAAGGGGGGAAAGATACGCAGTATTTT.